The 18 T cell receptor beta chains listed next were all sequenced from one sample in a study of blood T cells in healthy people across ages. Combining a sample-barcoded 5' primer with a J-beta primer mix, a second PCR ran for roughly 7 to 11 cycles. TCRdb processed the 5' RACE reads anew with MiXCR; each CDR3 protein has one entry. The sample has approximately 800,000 distinct CDR3 sequences, about 45% seen once. The sequenced material came from blood. The receptors derive from a man older than 75 in good health.

This clonotype was observed once. The chain carries TRBV20-1 and TRBJ2-7, with D perhaps TRBD1 (5 bases). The J call may not be correct, given that the DNA end is closer to TRBJ2-5. This CDR3 has 14 amino acids. The germline V gene encodes CDR1 DFQATT and CDR2 SNEGSKA (reference sequence). The CDR3 spells CSAAAPRPGETQYF. DNA for the CDR3: TGCAGTGCTGCAGCCCCCCGACCAGGGGAGACCCAGTACTTC.

In DNA form, the CDR3 reads TGTGCCAGCAGTGTTAAAACTCCCTACGAGCAGTACTTC. Amino acids: CASSVKTPYEQYF. The chain carries TRBV28 and TRBJ2-7; D not certain. CDR3 length: 13 residues. The germline V gene encodes CDR1 MDHEN and CDR2 SYDVKM. V was clipped by 5 bases and J by 2 bases, with 10 bases between them.

This clonotype appeared once. The genes are TRBV25-1 and TRBJ2-5, with 10 bases identical to TRBD2. J lost 1 base, V lost 1 base, and 3 bases had no gene match. CDR1 MGHDK and CDR2 SYGVNS come from the germline V gene. The CDR3 extends over 16 amino acids. The CDR3 DNA sequence: TGTGCCAGCAGTGAATTCGCTAGCGGGGGCCAAGAGACCCAGTACTTC. Encoded protein: CASSEFASGGQETQYF.

The chain is built from TRBV18 and TRBJ2-5; D may be TRBD1 (6 bases). The CDR3 totals 12 residues. Trimming removed 8 bases from V and 4 bases from J, with 11 bases in between. CDR1 is KGHSH, CDR2 LQKENI, per germline. The DNA for the CDR3 is TGTGCCAGCGCACAGGGTTCAGAGACCCAGTACTTC. It translates to CASAQGSETQYF.

The DNA of the CDR3 is TGCGCCAGCAGCATAGGGGGCACTGAAGCTTTCTTT. Translated: CASSIGGTEAFF. The V gene is TRBV5-1, the J gene TRBJ1-1; D possibly corresponds to TRBD1 (6 bases). There are 12 residues in the CDR3. V dropped 4 bases and J dropped 4 bases, with 8 bases sitting between them. The germline V gene encodes CDR1 SGHRS and CDR2 YFSETQ.

A few counts support this clonotype. Possible read error: a much larger clone is one base away. The chain has TRBV6-2 or TRBV6-3 and TRBJ2-1; 8 bases match TRBD2. With the DNA end fitting TRBJ2-7 better, the J assignment may be wrong. The length of the CDR3 is 16 residues. CDR1 is MNHEY, CDR2 SVGEGT, per germline. The chain's CDR3 is CASRSLSTGGYNEQYF. In DNA, the CDR3 is TGTGCCAGCAGGTCTCTCTCAACGGGAGGGTACAATGAGCAGTACTTC.

The CDR3 loop is CASSVRDRVAFGYTF. For the CDR3, the DNA is TGTGCCAGCAGCGTCCGGGACAGGGTAGCGTTTGGCTACACCTTC. The chain joins TRBV13 to TRBJ1-2; 9 bases line up with TRBD1. Unmatched junction bases numbered 11, after V lost 5 bases and J lost 7 bases. The CDR3 sequence is 15 residues long. Germline CDR1 PRHDT, CDR2 FYEKMQ (reference sequence).

This chain joins TRBV20-1 and TRBJ2-2, with 16 nucleotides matching TRBD2. V was clipped by 6 bases and J by 5 bases; unmatched bases: 9. Germline V lookup: CDR1 DFQATT, CDR2 SNEGSKA (reference sequence). CDR3 length: 17 amino acids. In DNA, the CDR3 is TGCAGTGCCTTCACCGGGACTAGCGGGAGGGCTACCGGGGAGCTGTTTTTT. Translated: CSAFTGTSGRATGELFF.

The chain links TRBV24-1 to TRBJ2-7; either TRBD1 or TRBD2 may fit D (5 bases each). The CDR3 has 14 amino acids. The germline V and J ends were trimmed by 4 bases and 0 bases, with 9 bases remaining between them. Germline CDR1 reads KGHDR; CDR2 reads SFDVKD. The CDR3 DNA reads TGTGCCACCAGTGAAAGAGGGACCTCCTACGAGCAGTACTTC. This codes for CATSERGTSYEQYF.

This chain links TRBV19 with TRBJ2-5; no firm D call. This CDR3 contains 15 residues. V was shortened by 3 bases and J by 5 bases, with 16 bases between the two germline ends. Germline V CDR1 and CDR2: LNHDA, SQIVND (reference sequence). Here the CDR3 DNA reads TGTGCCAGTAGTATGGTCTCGGCTAATTCGGAGACCCAGTACTTC. Protein product: CASSMVSANSETQYF.

The table lists this clonotype with a count of one. The V and J genes are TRBV2 and TRBJ2-6; no clear D. CDR1 is SNHLY, CDR2 FYNNEI, per germline. This CDR3 region has 15 residues. V was cut by 6 bases and J by 4 bases, with 13 bases left in between. CDR3 in DNA: TGTGCCAGCAGCACCAACACTGGCGGGGCCAACGTCCTGACTTTC. The encoded protein is CASSTNTGGANVLTF. Using reference TRBV2 and TRBJ2-6 for the parts outside the CDR3, the full variable domain is EPEVTQTPSHQVTQMGQEVILRCVPISNHLYFYWYRQILGQKVEFLVSFYNNEISEKSEIFDDQFSVERPDGSNFTLKIRSTKLEDSAMYFCASSTNTGGANVLTFGAGSRLTVL.

The rearrangement links TRBV24-1 to TRBJ2-1, with D possibly matching TRBD2 (6 bases). Germline-derived CDR1 and CDR2 are KGHDR and SFDVKD. The CDR3 covers 17 residues. V lost 2 bases and J lost 13, with 26 bases in between. The CDR3 is CATSDSLLRGGGCYQFF. CDR3 bases: TGTGCCACCAGTGATTCCCTCCTGCGTGGTGGGGGGTGTTATCAGTTCTTC.

This clonotype showed up just a few times. The chain employs TRBV5-1 and TRBJ2-7, with D hard to call. CDR3 size: 15 residues. V was cut by 0 bases and J by 0 bases, with 10 bases left in between. Germline loops: CDR1 SGHRS, CDR2 YFSETQ. Written as DNA, the CDR3 is TGCGCCAGCAGCTTGGCGGCCGGTATCTCCTACGAGCAGTACTTC. Protein: CASSLAAGISYEQYF.

This chain links TRBV28 with TRBJ2-2, with 7 positions matching TRBD1. The germline V gene has CDR1 MDHEN and CDR2 SYDVKM. V shed 7 bases and J 5 bases; nucleotides not matched to a gene: 7. CDR3 length: 14 residues. The DNA of the CDR3 is TGTGCCAGCACCATGACAGGGCAAACCGGGGAGCTGTTTTTT. Translated, it gives CASTMTGQTGELFF.

The chain combines TRBV20-1 with TRBJ2-7; D tentatively fits TRBD1 or TRBD2 (5 bases each). The CDR3 spans 15 residues. The germline CDR1 and CDR2 sequences are DFQATT and SNEGSKA (reference sequence). Trimming removed 5 bases at V and 6 bases at J, with 23 bases between. Written as DNA, the CDR3 is TGCAGTGCTCCACTCCAACATTTTAGGGGACCCGAGCAGTACTTC. It specifies CSAPLQHFRGPEQYF.

This clonotype was recorded a few times. The genes are TRBV28 and TRBJ2-5; tentative D call: TRBD1 (7 bases). Germline V gene data show CDR1 as MDHEN and CDR2 as SYDVKM. The CDR3 has 15 residues. V lost 7 bases and J 4 bases, leaving 19 bases between the germline ends. Written as DNA, the CDR3 is TGTGCCAGCAACCGCGGGCGGGGACAGAGAGAGACCCAGTACTTC. Amino acid sequence: CASNRGRGQRETQYF.

The chain joins TRBV13 to TRBJ2-1; 9 nucleotides agree with TRBD2. V was clipped by 6 bases and J by 9 bases; unmatched bases: 21. The CDR3 is made up of 18 amino acids. Looked up from germline, CDR1 is PRHDT and CDR2 is FYEKMQ (reference sequence). CDR3 sequence reads: CASRGLNPTSGLVGEQFF. The DNA of the CDR3 is TGTGCCAGCAGGGGGCTCAACCCTACTAGCGGGTTAGTGGGTGAGCAGTTCTTC.

This sequence joins TRBV13 and TRBJ2-5; 9 bases align to TRBD2. There are 17 residues in the CDR3. The V gene end was trimmed by 1 base and the J gene end by 0 bases; junction bases not matched to a gene: 6. Germline CDR1 PRHDT, CDR2 FYEKMQ (reference sequence). CDR3 amino acids: CASSLVPLAGHQETQYF. The DNA of the CDR3 is TGTGCCAGCAGCTTAGTTCCCCTAGCGGGGCACCAAGAGACCCAGTACTTC.